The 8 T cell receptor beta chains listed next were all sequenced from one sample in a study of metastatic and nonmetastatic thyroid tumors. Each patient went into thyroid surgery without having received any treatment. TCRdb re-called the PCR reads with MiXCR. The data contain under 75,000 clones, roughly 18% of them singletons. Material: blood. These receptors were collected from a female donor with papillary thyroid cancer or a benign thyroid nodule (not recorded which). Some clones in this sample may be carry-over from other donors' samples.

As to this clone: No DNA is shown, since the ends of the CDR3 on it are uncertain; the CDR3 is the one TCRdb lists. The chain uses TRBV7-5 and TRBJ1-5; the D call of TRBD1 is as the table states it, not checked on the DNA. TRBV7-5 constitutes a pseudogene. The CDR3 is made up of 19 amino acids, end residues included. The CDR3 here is CTSVPAAATGLGCNQPQHF.

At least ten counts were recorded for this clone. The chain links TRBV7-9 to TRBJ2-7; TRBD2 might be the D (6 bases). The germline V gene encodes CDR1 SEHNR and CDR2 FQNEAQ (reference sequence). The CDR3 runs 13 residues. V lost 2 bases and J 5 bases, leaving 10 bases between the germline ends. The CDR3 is CASSLSSDNEQYF. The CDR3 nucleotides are TGTGCCAGCAGCTTATCTAGCGACAACGAGCAGTACTTC.

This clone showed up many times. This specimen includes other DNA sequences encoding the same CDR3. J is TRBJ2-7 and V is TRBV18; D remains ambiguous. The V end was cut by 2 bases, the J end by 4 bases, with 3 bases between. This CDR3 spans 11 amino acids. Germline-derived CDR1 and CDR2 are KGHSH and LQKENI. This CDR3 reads CASSPGYEQYF. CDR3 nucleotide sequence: TGTGCCAGCTCACCAGGTTACGAGCAGTACTTC.

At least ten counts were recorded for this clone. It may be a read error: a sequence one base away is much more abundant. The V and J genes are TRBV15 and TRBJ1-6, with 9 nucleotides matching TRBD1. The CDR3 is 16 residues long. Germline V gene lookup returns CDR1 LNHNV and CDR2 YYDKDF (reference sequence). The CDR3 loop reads CTTSTRSDRGNSPLHF. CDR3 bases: TGTACCACCAGCACAAGATCGGACAGGGGTAATTCACCCCTCCACTTT.

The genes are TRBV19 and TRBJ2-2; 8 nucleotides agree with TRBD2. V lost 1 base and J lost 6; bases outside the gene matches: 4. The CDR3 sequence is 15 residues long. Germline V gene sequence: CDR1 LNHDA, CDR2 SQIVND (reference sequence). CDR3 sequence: CASSIAGGHSGELFF. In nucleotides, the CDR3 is TGTGCCAGTAGTATAGCGGGAGGGCATTCCGGGGAGCTGTTTTTT.

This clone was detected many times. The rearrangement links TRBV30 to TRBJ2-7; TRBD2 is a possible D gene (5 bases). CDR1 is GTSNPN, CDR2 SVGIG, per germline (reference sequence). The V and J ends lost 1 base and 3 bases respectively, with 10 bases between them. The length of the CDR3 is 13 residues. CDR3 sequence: CAWSAGLLYEQYF. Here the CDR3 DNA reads TGTGCCTGGAGTGCTGGACTTCTCTACGAGCAGTACTTC.

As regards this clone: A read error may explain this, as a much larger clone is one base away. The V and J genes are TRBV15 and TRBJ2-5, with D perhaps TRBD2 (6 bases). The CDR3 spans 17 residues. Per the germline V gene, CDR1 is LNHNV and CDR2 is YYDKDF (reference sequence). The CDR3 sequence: CATSSTRDRRWGETKYF. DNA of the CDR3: TGTGCCACCAGCAGCACTAGAGACAGACGATGGGGGGAGACCAAGTACTTC.

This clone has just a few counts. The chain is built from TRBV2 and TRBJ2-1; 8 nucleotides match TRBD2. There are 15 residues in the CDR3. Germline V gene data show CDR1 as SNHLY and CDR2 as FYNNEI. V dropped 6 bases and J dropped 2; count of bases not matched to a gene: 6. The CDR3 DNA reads TGTGCCAGCAGACCGTGGCGGGGGGCCTACAATGAGCAGTTCTTC. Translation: CASRPWRGAYNEQFF.